The 18 T cell receptor beta chains below all came from one sample that was sequenced in a study of T cell responses to AZD1222 COVID-19 vaccine. The repertoire was sequenced with immunoSEQ multiplex PCR; TCRdb's copy has only in-frame clones and lacks some. The profile shows approximately 200,000 clones, approximately 86% of them singletons. The source material was peripheral blood, sampled on day 0 of AZD1222 vaccination. These receptors all stem from an adult in good health.

The chain employs TRBV2 and TRBJ2-3; D remains ambiguous. Trimming left V 7 bases short and J 4 bases short, with 12 bases between. The CDR3 runs 13 residues. Germline V CDR1 and CDR2: SNHLY, FYNNEI. In DNA, the CDR3 is TGTGCCAGCAACAACGAAGAGGCAGATACGCAGTATTTT. Residues: CASNNEEADTQYF.

This chain joins TRBV6-5 and TRBJ1-5; 9 bases fit TRBD1. The V and J ends lost 0 bases and 7 bases, in that order; junction bases with no gene match: 4. The CDR3 totals 15 residues. In germline, CDR1 is MNHEY, CDR2 SVGAGI. CDR3 region: CASSYSTGGDQPQHF. The CDR3 DNA reads as TGTGCCAGCAGTTACTCCACAGGGGGCGACCAGCCCCAGCATTTT.

The chain employs TRBV28 and TRBJ1-3; D not resolved. Germline V gene data show CDR1 as MDHEN and CDR2 as SYDVKM. Between the trimmed V and J ends, which lost 3 bases and 5 bases, there was a span of 5 bases. The CDR3 sequence is 12 residues long. The CDR3 nucleotides read TGTGCCAGCAGTTTTGAGCGAAACACCATATATTTT. Protein sequence: CASSFERNTIYF.

The chain recombines TRBV4-2 with TRBJ2-3; 10 bases agree with TRBD2. J lost 4 bases, V lost 0 bases, and 4 bases had no gene match. Per germline, CDR1 LGHNA and CDR2 YNFKEQ. The CDR3 spans 16 residues. The CDR3 loop reads CASSQESGGAPDTQYF. The CDR3 nucleotides read TGTGCCAGCAGCCAAGAAAGCGGGGGGGCCCCAGATACGCAGTATTTT.

This clone occurred many times. The chain recombines TRBV5-3 with TRBJ2-6; D may correspond to TRBD1 or TRBD2 (5 bases each). TRBV5-3 is sorted into the ORF group, with uncertain function. V was cut by 9 bases and J by 0 bases, with 16 bases left in between. There are 16 residues in the CDR3. The CDR3 here is CAINTGPDSGANVLTF. The CDR3 coding sequence is TGTGCCATAAACACGGGGCCCGACTCTGGGGCCAACGTCCTGACTTTC.

This rearrangement joins TRBV5-1 to TRBJ2-3; 12 bases map to TRBD2. The trim removed 4 bases at V and 2 bases at J, leaving 11 bases unmatched. The germline CDR1 and CDR2 sequences are SGHRS and YFSETQ. This CDR3 has 18 residues. The CDR3 sequence: CASSLGGLAGTHTDTQYF. The CDR3 DNA is TGCGCCAGCAGCCTGGGAGGACTAGCGGGGACGCACACAGATACGCAGTATTTT. Drawing the rest from reference TRBV5-1 and TRBJ2-3, the complete variable domain is KAGVTQTPRYLIKTRGQQVTLSCSPISGHRSVSWYQQTPGQGLQFLFEYFSETQRNKGNFPGRFSGRQFSNSRSEMNVSTLELGDSALYLCASSLGGLAGTHTDTQYFGPGTRLTVL.

The rearrangement links TRBV4-1 to TRBJ2-5, with D possibly TRBD2 on 6 matching bases. Trimming took off 1 base at V and 3 bases at J, with 15 bases between the two ends. CDR3 length equals 16 residues. Germline CDR1 reads MGHRA; CDR2 reads YSYEKL. This CDR3 is CASSQGDRGGEETQYF. CDR3 coding DNA: TGCGCCAGCAGCCAAGGGGATCGGGGAGGAGAAGAGACCCAGTACTTC.

This clone is a singleton in its sample. J is TRBJ1-4 and V is TRBV21-1. TRBV21-1 has pseudogene status. This CDR3 region has 14 residues. The CDR3 bases are TGTGCCAGCAGCAAAAAGACACGGGCGGAAAAACTGTTTTTT. It codes for CASSKKTRAEKLFF.

J is TRBJ2-1 and V is TRBV6-2 or TRBV6-3, with 13 bases matching TRBD2. J was trimmed by 0 bases and V by 0 bases; bases with no gene match: 2. This CDR3 has 18 amino acids. Looked up from germline, CDR1 is MNHEY and CDR2 is SVGEGT. CDR3 DNA: TGTGCCAGCAGTTACTCTGGACTAGCGGGGGCCTCCTACAATGAGCAGTTCTTC. The encoded protein is CASSYSGLAGASYNEQFF.

The rearrangement joins TRBV7-9 to TRBJ1-2, with 9 bases fitting TRBD1. The V gene's germline CDR1 is SEHNR and CDR2 FQNEAQ (reference sequence). This CDR3 contains 17 residues. V gave up 5 bases and J gave up 2 bases; unmatched junction bases: 12. In DNA form, the CDR3 reads TGTGCCAGCAGCAAGGGACAGGGAGGATCGAGGAACTATGGCTACACCTTC. Residues: CASSKGQGGSRNYGYTF.

This clone was observed once. The chain joins TRBV7-2 to TRBJ1-3, with no clear D. Between the trimmed V and J ends, which lost 5 bases and 0 bases, there was a span of 14 bases. The germline CDR1 and CDR2 sequences are SGHTA and FQGNSA. The CDR3 runs to 16 residues. The CDR3: CASSTDAGVSGNTIYF. CDR3 nucleotides: TGTGCCAGCAGCACAGACGCAGGCGTCTCTGGAAACACCATATATTTT.

This chain links TRBV4-2 with TRBJ1-6; tentative D call: TRBD1 (6 bases). CDR3 length: 14 amino acids. V lost 4 bases and J lost 9, with 13 bases in between. Germline CDR1 and CDR2: LGHNA and YNFKEQ. In nucleotides, the CDR3 is TGTGCCAGCAGCCCACAGGGTGATGGTTCACCCCTCCACTTT. Protein: CASSPQGDGSPLHF.

This clone appeared a few times. The chain links TRBV29-1 to TRBJ1-4, with unresolved D. Germline V gene data show CDR1 as SQVTM and CDR2 as ANQGSEA. CDR3 length: 13 amino acids. With 4 bases removed from V and 2 bases from J, the gap between germline ends came to 8 bases. The CDR3: CSVGPSTNEKLFF. The CDR3, as DNA: TGCAGCGTTGGTCCGTCGACTAATGAAAAACTGTTTTTT.

This chain connects TRBV6-6 to TRBJ1-1; D gene unclear. This CDR3 is built from 12 residues. Germline V gives CDR1 MNHNY, CDR2 SVGAGI (reference sequence). Trimming removed 6 bases at V and 5 bases at J, with 10 bases between. CDR3 coding DNA: TGTGCCAGCAGACCGCGGCAGACTGAAGCTTTCTTT. Its translation is CASRPRQTEAFF.

The chain joins TRBV3-1 (or the pseudogene TRBV3-2) to TRBJ2-1; D possibly matches TRBD1 or TRBD2 (5 bases each). CDR3 size: 14 residues. The germline V gene encodes CDR1 LGHDT and CDR2 YNNKEL (reference sequence). With 3 bases removed from V and 9 bases from J, the gap between germline ends came to 15 bases. The DNA of the CDR3 is TGTGCCAGCAGCCAGGGGGAGTTAGTGGGTGAGCAGTTCTTC. Its protein product is CASSQGELVGEQFF.

This chain uses TRBV5-1 with TRBJ2-7; D is possibly TRBD1 (6 bases). The V gene's germline CDR1 is SGHRS and CDR2 YFSETQ. CDR3 length: 13 residues. Between the trimmed V and J ends, which lost 0 bases and 3 bases, there was a span of 7 bases. CDR3 protein: CASSLVRGYEQYF. The DNA of the CDR3 is TGCGCCAGCAGCTTGGTCAGGGGCTACGAGCAGTACTTC.

The rearrangement links TRBV12-2 to TRBJ1-3; the table's D gene call, TRBD1, was not cross checked with the DNA. TRBV12-2 is flagged as a pseudogene. The CDR3 extends over 17 amino acids. The DNA for the CDR3 is TGTGCAAGTCGCTTAGCGTACCCAGGGGACTCTGGAAACACCATATATTTT. This codes for CASRLAYPGDSGNTIYF.

As concerns this clone: Other nucleotide sequences from this sample produce the same CDR3. The rearrangement joins TRBV2 to TRBJ2-7, with TRBD1 matching over 8 bases. The CDR3 runs to 13 residues. Trimming took 6 bases from V and 2 from J; bases not matched to a gene: 3. Germline CDR1 SNHLY, CDR2 FYNNEI. The CDR3 region has the DNA TGTGCCAGCAGCGCGGGACAGGCCTACGAGCAGTACTTC. Residues: CASSAGQAYEQYF.